The following is a T cell receptor (beta chain) sequence with its context. Its antigen is as yet unknown. The method was immunoSEQ multiplex PCR; TCRdb's version includes in-frame clones alone and lacks a portion of them. The table includes over 100,000 clones, roughly 94% detected once. The sample comes from a study of T cell responses to AZD1222 COVID-19 vaccine. General study results and limits: The sample set comprised mostly white British donors with more females, and clonal diversity was possibly underestimated. At baseline, seropositivity was found in only 5 to 7 AZD1222 recipients. As reported, nearly half of all spike-specific TCRs target variant regions that are unmutated. When two AZD1222 doses had been given, Spike-specific TCR breadth and depth rose.

Germline V CDR1 and CDR2: SGHDT, YYEEEE. The CDR3 runs 14 residues. Germline trimming cut 0 bases from V and 4 bases from J; bases unmatched to any gene: 3. The TCR was taken from an adult in good health. V is TRBV5-6 and J is TRBJ2-5, with 7 bases aligning to TRBD1. The starting material was peripheral blood, obtained on day 0 of AZD1222 vaccination. CDR3 loop: CASSLGWDRETQYF. CDR3 nucleotide sequence: TGTGCCAGCAGCTTGGGATGGGACAGAGAGACCCAGTACTTC.